Listed here are 6 T cell receptor beta chains from one sample, sequenced in a study of read filtering for tumor transcriptome and immune sequencing. This library used approximately 390 ng RNA and molecular barcoded adaptors spanning alpha/delta and beta/gamma chains. Each CDR3 protein gets one entry after TCRdb re-called the reads with MiXCR. The sample contains about 60,000 distinct CDR3 sequences, approximately 15% of which appear only once. The sample was a population of CD138-negative cells sorted from bone marrow. The source is a donor over 35 with multiple myeloma.

Turning to this clonotype: A much larger clonotype is one base distant, so this may be a read error. The chain employs TRBV4-2 and TRBJ1-5, with D unclear. CDR1 is LGHNA and CDR2 is YNFKEQ in the germline V gene. The CDR3 has 16 residues. V was cut by 0 bases and J by 2 bases, with 11 bases left in between. The CDR3 is CASSQDGMRGNQPQHF. As DNA, the CDR3 is TGTGCCAGCAGCCAAGATGGGATGAGGGGCAATCAGCCCCAGCATTTT.

This clonotype was seen a few times. This may come from a read error, since a much larger clone is one base off. The chain combines TRBV24-1 with TRBJ2-3; D gene uncertain. The germline gives CDR1 KGHDR, CDR2 SFDVKD. Trimming shortened V by 2 bases and J by 2 bases, and 7 bases separated the two germline ends. The CDR3 covers 14 residues. The CDR3 DNA follows: TGTGCCACCAGTGATTCGGCAGCCACAGATACGCAGTATTTT. It is translated as CATSDSAATDTQYF.

This clonotype was found many times. The chain uses TRBV20-1 and TRBJ1-5, with a weak D call TRBD1 (6 bases). From germline, CDR1 is DFQATT and CDR2 SNEGSKA (reference sequence). CDR3 length equals 17 residues. V was clipped by 1 base and J by 0 bases, with 16 bases between them. The CDR3 sequence is CSARALQRGSSNQPQHF. The CDR3 DNA reads TGCAGTGCTAGAGCTCTGCAAAGGGGGAGTAGCAATCAGCCCCAGCATTTT.

This clonotype showed up many times. This chain links TRBV20-1 with TRBJ2-7; D gene ambiguous. This CDR3 region has 14 residues. Trimming pared 6 bases from V and 5 bases from J, leaving 20 bases between. From germline, CDR1 is DFQATT and CDR2 SNEGSKA (reference sequence). CDR3 in amino acids: CSAPTDTSFDEQYF. The DNA for the CDR3 is TGCAGTGCCCCTACCGACACGAGTTTTGACGAGCAGTACTTC.

As regards this clonotype: An end of the junction differs from the germline gene, which may be a read error. The genes are TRBV4-1 and TRBJ2-2; TRBD2 matches at 7 bases. The CDR3 has 17 residues. Germline lookup yields CDR1 MGHRA and CDR2 YSYEKL. The CDR3 DNA is TGCGCCAGCGGCCAAGAATGGAGCGGGGCGAACACCGGGGAGCTGTTTTTT. Translating it yields CASGQEWSGANTGELFF.

DNA of the CDR3: TGCAGCGTTGAAGACCTTGGCGGGAGCGCCGGGGAGCTGTTTTTT. Translating it yields CSVEDLGGSAGELFF. The chain couples TRBV29-1 to TRBJ2-2; 7 bases match TRBD2. J gave up 6 bases and V 0 bases, and 7 bases lay outside the gene matches. The germline gives CDR1 SQVTM, CDR2 ANQGSEA. This CDR3 has 15 amino acids.